This T cell receptor beta chain was recovered during a study of response to subunit inactivated influenza vaccine. Broader study findings: Each seasonal flu vaccination may recruit only limited new T cells, authors suggested.

TCRdb itself ran the RT-PCR reads through MiXCR, one entry per CDR3 protein. The data contain 450,000 to 500,000 distinct CDR3 sequences, about 10% of them seen just once; the ten biggest clones take up about 12%. This clonotype was counted only a few times. No antigen is known for it. This CDR3 comprises 13 residues. V lost 4 bases to trimming and J lost 10 bases, with 14 bases between them. The germline CDR1 and CDR2 sequences are KGHDR and SFDVKD. The source of this sequence is a middle-aged man who received an inactivated influenza vaccine. The specimen comprised PBMCs from blood, sampled around seven weeks after vaccination. The chain uses TRBV24-1 and TRBJ2-3, with D possibly TRBD1 on 6 matching bases. This CDR3 reads CATSETLGGPQYF. CDR3 in DNA: TGTGCCACCAGTGAAACGTTAGGGGGTCCGCAGTATTTT.